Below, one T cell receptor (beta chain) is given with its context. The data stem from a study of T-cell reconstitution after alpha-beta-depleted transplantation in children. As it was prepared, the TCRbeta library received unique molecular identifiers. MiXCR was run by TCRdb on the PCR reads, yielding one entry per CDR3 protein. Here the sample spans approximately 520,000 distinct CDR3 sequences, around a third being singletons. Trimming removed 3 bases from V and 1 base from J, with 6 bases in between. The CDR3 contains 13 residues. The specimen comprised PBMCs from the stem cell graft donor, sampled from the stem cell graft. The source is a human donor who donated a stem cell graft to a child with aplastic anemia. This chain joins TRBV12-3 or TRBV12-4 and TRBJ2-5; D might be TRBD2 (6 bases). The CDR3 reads CASSFSGQETQYF. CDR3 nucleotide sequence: TGTGCCAGCAGTTTTAGCGGCCAAGAGACCCAGTACTTC.